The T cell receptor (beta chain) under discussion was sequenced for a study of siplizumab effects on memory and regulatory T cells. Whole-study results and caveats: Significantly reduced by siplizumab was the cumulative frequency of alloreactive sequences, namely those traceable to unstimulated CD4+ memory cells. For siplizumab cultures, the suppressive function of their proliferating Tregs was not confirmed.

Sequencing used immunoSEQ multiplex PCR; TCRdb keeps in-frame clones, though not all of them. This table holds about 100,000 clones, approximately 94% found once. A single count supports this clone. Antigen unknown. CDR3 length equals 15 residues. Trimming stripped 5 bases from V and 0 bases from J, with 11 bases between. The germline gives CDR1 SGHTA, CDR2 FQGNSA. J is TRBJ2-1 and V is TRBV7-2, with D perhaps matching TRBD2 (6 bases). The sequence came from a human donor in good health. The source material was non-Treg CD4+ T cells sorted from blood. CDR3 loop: CASSPGLHSYNEQFF. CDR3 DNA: TGTGCCAGCAGCCCGGGACTTCACTCCTACAATGAGCAGTTCTTC. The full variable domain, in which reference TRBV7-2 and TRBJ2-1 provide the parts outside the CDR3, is GAGVSQSPSNKVTEKGKDVELRCDPISGHTALYWYRQSLGQGLEFLIYFQGNSAPDKSGLPSDRFSAERTGGSVSTLTIQRTQQEDSAVYLCASSPGLHSYNEQFFGPGTRLTVL.